The TCR beta chain described here comes from a study of radiotherapy plus CTLA-4 blockade in lung cancer. Overall study: Objective response rate was 15% to 20%; disease control rate, 25% to 35%.

Patients in the study, people with chemo-refractory metastatic non-small-cell lung cancer, received focal radiation plus ipilimumab CTLA-4 blockade. As concerns this clone: The antigen remains undetermined.

Measured with immunoSEQ multiplex PCR; TCRdb has only the in-frame clones, and not every one. Of some 110,000 clones in the sample, more than 75% were seen once. Overall study results and limits: The best predictor of response was reported to be early blood T cell clone dynamics, with interferon-beta. There was expansion of tumor-derived TCR clones in blood after radiotherapy plus ipilimumab.

Source: peripheral blood, taken from a patient treated with radiotherapy plus ipilimumab. The TCR was taken from a human donor with non-small cell lung cancer that progressed on radiotherapy plus ipilimumab. Some clones in this sample may be carry-over from other donors' samples.

The CDR3 loop reads CAVTGARNEKLFF. The CDR3 nucleotides read TGTGCCGTTACCGGGGCTAGGAATGAAAAACTGTTTTTT. The rearrangement uses TRBV10-3 and TRBJ1-4; a weak D match, TRBD1 (5 bases). The germline gives CDR1 ENHRY, CDR2 SYGVKD. CDR3 size: 13 residues. Trimming removed 11 bases from V and 5 bases from J, with 15 bases in between.